A single sample gave rise to the 2 T cell receptor beta chains below, sequenced in a study of T cells after yellow fever vaccination. TCRdb redid the calling of the 5' RACE reads with MiXCR, one entry per CDR3 protein. In the table there are some 240,000 distinct CDR3 sequences, roughly 3.3% of which are singletons. This sample comprised CD4+ T cells sorted from PBMCs, obtained 10 days after the yellow fever booster vaccination. Receptors were obtained from a man in his late teens or twenties who received the YFV17D yellow fever vaccine.

This clonotype was recorded a few times. The gene calls are TRBV5-5 and TRBJ2-7, with 8 bases lining up with TRBD1. Unmatched junction bases numbered 8, after V lost 0 bases and J lost 3 bases. CDR1 SGHKS and CDR2 YYEKEE come from the germline V gene (reference sequence). The CDR3 loop spans 16 amino acids. The CDR3 loop is CASSLAPSGTGYEQYV. DNA of the CDR3: TGTGCCAGCAGCTTGGCCCCTTCCGGGACAGGCTACGAGCAGTACGTC.

This clonotype was recorded many times. The CDR3 loop reads CASRRLAGGRNTGELFF. The CDR3 region has the DNA TGTGCCAGCCGTCGACTAGCGGGGGGCCGGAACACCGGGGAGCTGTTTTTT. The chain recombines TRBV11-2 with TRBJ2-2; 13 bases line up with TRBD2. Per the germline V gene, CDR1 is SGHAT and CDR2 is FQNNGV. This CDR3 is 17 amino acids long. The ends lost 8 bases at V and 1 base at J; junction bases unmatched: 7.